Each of the 17 T cell receptor beta chains below was sequenced from the same sample in a study of Ad26.COV2.S vaccination and SARS-CoV-2 variants. Treatment: 15 to 20 received Ad26.COV2.S at low or high dose, single or two shots; 5 received placebo; per-sample allocation not given. Each sample was drawn 63 days after the first injection (of vaccine or placebo). Clones were read by immunoSEQ multiplex PCR, and TCRdb kept only the in-frame ones, dropping some. The sample has approximately 480,000 clones; approximately 90% are singletons. Sequencing used peripheral blood, obtained in a trial of Ad26.COV2.S vaccine versus placebo. Receptor source: a person between 18 and 59 years old who received the Ad26.COV2.S COVID-19 vaccine or a placebo.

This sequence joins TRBV7-9 and TRBJ2-7; D is uncertain. With 3 bases removed from V and 0 bases from J, the gap between germline ends came to 9 bases. CDR1 and CDR2 from the germline V gene are SEHNR and FQNEAQ (reference sequence). The CDR3 length is 14 residues. CDR3 loop: CASSFGQLSYEQYF. The CDR3, as DNA: TGTGCCAGCAGCTTTGGGCAGCTCTCCTACGAGCAGTACTTC.

The rearrangement joins TRBV2 to TRBJ1-1; tentative D call: TRBD1 (5 bases). This CDR3 is 14 amino acids long. Germline V lookup: CDR1 SNHLY, CDR2 FYNNEI. V gave up 3 bases and J gave up 1 base, with 9 bases separating them. The CDR3 spells CASSDFGGNTEAFF. CDR3 coding DNA: TGTGCCAGCAGTGATTTCGGGGGGAACACTGAAGCTTTCTTT.

The V gene is TRBV30, the J gene TRBJ2-1; TRBD2 aligns across 8 bases. Germline V gives CDR1 GTSNPN, CDR2 SVGIG (reference sequence). The CDR3 spans 14 residues. V gave up 0 bases and J gave up 3 bases; unmatched junction bases: 1. The CDR3 here is CAWSVTSGYNEQFF. The CDR3 region has the DNA TGTGCCTGGAGTGTAACTAGCGGCTACAATGAGCAGTTCTTC.

This chain links TRBV13 with TRBJ2-1; D is undetermined. Trimming pared 2 bases from V and 7 bases from J, leaving 15 bases between. Germline V gives CDR1 PRHDT, CDR2 FYEKMQ (reference sequence). CDR3 length equals 15 residues. This CDR3 is CASSLTGPTDNEQFF. In DNA, the CDR3 is TGTGCCAGCAGCTTAACGGGTCCCACCGATAATGAGCAGTTCTTC. Full variable domain (missing parts from reference TRBV13 and TRBJ2-1): AAGVIQSPRHLIKEKRETATLKCYPIPRHDTVYWYQQGPGQDPQFLISFYEKMQSDKGSIPDRFSAQQFSDYHSELNMSSLELGDSALYFCASSLTGPTDNEQFFGPGTRLTVL.

This clone was counted only a few times. The chain has TRBV7-9 and TRBJ1-6; 7 positions match TRBD1. Germline V gene data show CDR1 as SEHNR and CDR2 as FQNEAQ (reference sequence). Losses at the gene ends were 3 bases for V and 0 bases for J; bases not matched to a gene: 2. CDR3 length: 16 amino acids. CDR3 coding DNA: TGTGCCAGCAGCTTGGGACAGAGCTCCTATAATTCACCCCTCCACTTT. This codes for CASSLGQSSYNSPLHF. Filled out from reference TRBV7-9 and TRBJ1-6, the complete variable domain reads DTGVSQNPRHKITKRGQNVTFRCDPISEHNRLYWYRQTLGQGPEFLTYFQNEAQLEKSRLLSDRFSAERPKGSFSTLEIQRTEQGDSAMYLCASSLGQSSYNSPLHFGNGTRLTVT.

The chain has TRBV7-3 and TRBJ2-7, with D possibly being TRBD2 (5 bases). Germline V gene lookup returns CDR1 SGHTA and CDR2 FQGTGA. The ends were cut back, 6 bases at V and 6 bases at J, with 15 bases in the middle. There are 13 residues in the CDR3. The CDR3 DNA reads as TGTGCCAGCAGTCAACGGGAAACGAGCGAGCAGTACTTC. Amino acids: CASSQRETSEQYF.

This clone was seen a single time. This chain uses TRBV28 with TRBJ2-1; TRBD2 might be the D (6 bases). Germline V lookup: CDR1 MDHEN, CDR2 SYDVKM. This CDR3 contains 14 residues. V lost 7 bases to trimming and J lost 7 bases, with 17 bases between them. The CDR3: CASTFSSGRNEQFF. The CDR3, as DNA: TGTGCCAGCACATTCAGTTCAGGGAGGAATGAGCAGTTCTTC. Full variable domain (remainder filled in from reference TRBV28 and TRBJ2-1): DVKVTQSSRYLVKRTGEKVFLECVQDMDHENMFWYRQDPGLGLRLIYFSYDVKMKEKGDIPEGYSVSREKKERFSLILESASTNQTSMYLCASTFSSGRNEQFFGPGTRLTVL.

The chain links TRBV2 to TRBJ1-6; D unresolved. Germline CDR1 SNHLY, CDR2 FYNNEI. Trimming stripped 7 bases from V and 7 bases from J, with 17 bases between. This CDR3 contains 15 residues. CDR3 residues: CASTLNVGSNSPLHF. The CDR3 DNA follows: TGTGCCAGCACACTTAATGTCGGGAGCAATTCACCCCTCCACTTT.

This clone has only one observation. The chain has TRBV19 and TRBJ1-5; 10 bases line up with TRBD1. CDR1 is LNHDA and CDR2 is SQIVND in the germline V gene (reference sequence). J lost 5 bases, V lost 7 bases, and 8 bases had no gene match. This CDR3 is 15 amino acids long. CDR3 residues: CASTPGQGPHQPQHF. DNA of the CDR3: TGTGCCAGTACTCCGGGACAGGGGCCCCATCAGCCCCAGCATTTT. The full variable domain, its missing parts supplied by reference TRBV19 and TRBJ1-5, is DGGITQSPKYLFRKEGQNVTLSCEQNLNHDAMYWYRQDPGQGLRLIYYSQIVNDFQKGDIAEGYSVSREKKESFPLTVTSAQKNPTAFYLCASTPGQGPHQPQHFGDGTRLSIL.

The chain recombines TRBV19 with TRBJ1-1, with a possible D match to TRBD1 (5 bases). Germline-derived CDR1 and CDR2 are LNHDA and SQIVND (reference sequence). V shed 9 bases and J shed 1 base, with 18 bases lying between them. This CDR3 region has 15 residues. CDR3 DNA: TGTGCCAGCCCTTCCGGGCAGGGCCAGAACACTGAAGCTTTCTTT. Its translation is CASPSGQGQNTEAFF.

The chain links TRBV28 to TRBJ2-1; D call uncertain. There are 14 residues in the CDR3. CDR1 MDHEN and CDR2 SYDVKM come from the germline V gene. V lost 6 bases and J 12 bases, leaving 21 bases between the germline ends. CDR3 protein: CASSLLAGLGGQFF. CDR3 DNA: TGTGCCAGCAGCCTCCTGGCCGGTTTAGGTGGGCAGTTCTTC.

The genes are TRBV10-3 and TRBJ2-4; a weak D match, TRBD1 (5 bases). This CDR3 is built from 15 residues. V lost 0 bases and J lost 15, with 21 bases in between. The germline CDR1 and CDR2 sequences are ENHRY and SYGVKD. The CDR3 bases are TGTGCCATCAGTGAGTCTCAGGGTGCCCGCACCGGGCTGTACTTC. It translates to CAISESQGARTGLYF.

The genes are TRBV28 and TRBJ1-1; D is unresolved. The CDR3 totals 14 residues. V shed 3 bases and J shed 10 bases, with 18 bases lying between them. The germline V gene encodes CDR1 MDHEN and CDR2 SYDVKM. The CDR3 loop is CASSLPRPTDGAFF. The DNA of the CDR3 is TGTGCCAGCAGTTTGCCAAGACCCACGGATGGAGCTTTCTTT.

The chain joins TRBV5-1 to TRBJ2-3, with 15 bases that match TRBD2. The CDR3 runs 18 residues. CDR1 and CDR2 (germline): SGHRS, YFSETQ. V lost 4 bases to trimming and J lost 4 bases; unmatched junction nucleotides: 10. The CDR3 region has the DNA TGCGCCAGCAGCCCACGGACTAGCGGGAGGGCCCCGCCAGATACGCAGTATTTT. Its protein product is CASSPRTSGRAPPDTQYF.

This sequence joins TRBV19 and TRBJ1-1; D remains ambiguous. CDR3 length equals 14 residues. V lost 1 base, J lost 4 bases, and 10 bases lay in between. Germline assignment: CDR1 LNHDA and CDR2 SQIVND (reference sequence). The CDR3 DNA reads TGTGCCAGTAGTATAGGAATCGGCGGCACTGAAGCTTTCTTT. Translating it yields CASSIGIGGTEAFF.

The V gene is TRBV11-2, the J gene TRBJ1-5; 10 nucleotides align to TRBD1. The CDR3 totals 15 residues. The V and J ends lost 5 bases and 3 bases, in that order; junction bases with no gene match: 4. Germline assignment: CDR1 SGHAT and CDR2 FQNNGV. CDR3 coding DNA: TGTGCCAGCAGCGCCGGGACAGGGGACAATCAGCCCCAGCATTTT. Its protein product is CASSAGTGDNQPQHF.

This chain links TRBV5-1 with TRBJ2-3; tentatively, D is TRBD2 (6 bases). This CDR3 region has 17 residues. Trimming took 4 bases from V and 3 from J, leaving 21 bases between them. Germline values: CDR1 SGHRS, CDR2 YFSETQ. CDR3 sequence: CASSALLGGRRTDTQYF. In DNA, the CDR3 is TGCGCCAGCAGCGCCTTACTCGGGGGAAGAAGGACAGATACGCAGTATTTT.